This T cell receptor (beta chain) was recorded in a study of beta chain features in type 1 diabetes. Overall study findings and caveats: Among type 1 diabetes patients, VDJ junctions had fewer insertions and more deletions. Relative to healthy donors, patients appeared to have naive, central memory and Treg TCRB repertoires that were more similar. Type 1 diabetes patients showed a moderate but significant shortening of TCRB CDR3s in all four CD4+ subsets.

In regard to this clone: Antigen unknown.

All of the isolated RNA was reverse transcribed, so expressed TCRB transcripts were sequenced. Average reads for naive, central memory and regulatory T cell samples were about 4 million. Sequenced by immunoSEQ multiplex PCR; TCRdb stores in-frame clones only, minus some. The profile shows over 600,000 clones, around an eighth of them singletons. This CDR3 comprises 16 residues. V lost 0 bases to trimming and J lost 0 bases, with 9 bases between them. Germline V gene lookup returns CDR1 ENHRY and CDR2 SYGVKD. The clonotype originates from a man younger than 40 with type 1 diabetes. The chain joins TRBV10-3 to TRBJ1-5; a weak D match, TRBD1 (6 bases). What was sequenced was naive CD4+ T cells from blood. CDR3 protein: CAISESAGASNQPQHF. CDR3 sequence (DNA): TGTGCCATCAGTGAGTCTGCAGGGGCTAGCAATCAGCCCCAGCATTTT.